This entry lists 2 T cell receptor beta chains sequenced from one sample in a study of identical twins. One entry per CDR3 protein, called by TCRdb with MiXCR from the 5' RACE reads. The sample includes 600,000 to 700,000 distinct CDR3 sequences, 21% of them seen just once. In addition, the sample was reused for a study of T cells expressing NK-cell markers.

Material for sequencing was PBMCs. The source of these receptors is a woman between 18 and 29 years old in good health.

The sample holds many counts of this clonotype. V is TRBV4-2 and J is TRBJ2-1; a weak D match, TRBD1 (5 bases). The V gene lost 4 bases and the J gene lost 4 bases, with 14 bases spanning the gap. Germline values: CDR1 LGHNA, CDR2 YNFKEQ. CDR3 length equals 15 residues. The CDR3 sequence is CASSLRQREYNEQFF. The CDR3 coding sequence is TGTGCCAGCAGCCTGCGACAGAGAGAGTACAATGAGCAGTTCTTC.

The table lists this clonotype with a count of one. This chain joins TRBV5-1 and TRBJ1-2; perhaps TRBD1 as D (6 bases). The germline V and J ends were trimmed by 5 bases and 3 bases, with 14 bases remaining between them. The germline CDR1 and CDR2 sequences are SGHRS and YFSETQ. CDR3 length equals 14 residues. The CDR3 bases are TGCGCCAGCAGACTAGGACAGACCGACTATGGCTACACCTTC. Translation: CASRLGQTDYGYTF. Drawing the rest from reference TRBV5-1 and TRBJ1-2, the complete variable domain is KAGVTQTPRYLIKTRGQQVTLSCSPISGHRSVSWYQQTPGQGLQFLFEYFSETQRNKGNFPGRFSGRQFSNSRSEMNVSTLELGDSALYLCASRLGQTDYGYTFGSGTRLTVV.